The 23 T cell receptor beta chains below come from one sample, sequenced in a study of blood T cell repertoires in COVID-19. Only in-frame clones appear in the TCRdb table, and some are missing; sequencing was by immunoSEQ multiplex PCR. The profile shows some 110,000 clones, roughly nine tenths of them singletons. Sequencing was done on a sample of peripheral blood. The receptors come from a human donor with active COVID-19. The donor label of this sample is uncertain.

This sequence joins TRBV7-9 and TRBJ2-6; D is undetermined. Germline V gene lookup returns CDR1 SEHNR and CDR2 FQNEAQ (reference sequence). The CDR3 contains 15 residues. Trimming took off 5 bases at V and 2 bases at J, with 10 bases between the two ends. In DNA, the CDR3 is TGTGCCAGCAGCCCAACGGTGGCTGGGGCCAACGTCCTGACTTTC. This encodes CASSPTVAGANVLTF. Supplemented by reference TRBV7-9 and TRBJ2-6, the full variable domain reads DTGVSQNPRHKITKRGQNVTFRCDPISEHNRLYWYRQTLGQGPEFLTYFQNEAQLEKSRLLSDRFSAERPKGSFSTLEIQRTEQGDSAMYLCASSPTVAGANVLTFGAGSRLTVL.

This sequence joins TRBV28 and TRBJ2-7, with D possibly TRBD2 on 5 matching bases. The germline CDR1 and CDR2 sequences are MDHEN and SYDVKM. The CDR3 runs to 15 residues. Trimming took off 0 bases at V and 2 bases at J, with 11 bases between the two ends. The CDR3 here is CASSLWMRVPYEQYF. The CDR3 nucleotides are TGTGCCAGCAGTTTATGGATGCGGGTTCCCTACGAGCAGTACTTC.

CDR3 sequence (DNA): TGTGCCAGCAGCTTAGTAGCGGGGCGGGCCGAGCAGTACTTC. Translation gives CASSLVAGRAEQYF. The chain couples TRBV7-2 to TRBJ2-7, with 8 bases aligning to TRBD2. CDR3 length: 14 amino acids. From germline, CDR1 is SGHTA and CDR2 FQGNSA. J was trimmed by 6 bases and V by 1 base; bases with no gene match: 5.

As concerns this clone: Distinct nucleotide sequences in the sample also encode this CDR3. The CDR3 is CASSLAGGYNEQFF. CDR3 nucleotide sequence: TGTGCCAGTAGTCTGGCAGGGGGGTACAATGAGCAGTTCTTC. This chain connects TRBV19 to TRBJ2-1; a weak D match, TRBD1 (7 bases). The CDR3 contains 14 residues. Trimming removed 5 bases from V and 4 bases from J, with 12 bases in between. Germline loops: CDR1 LNHDA, CDR2 SQIVND (reference sequence).

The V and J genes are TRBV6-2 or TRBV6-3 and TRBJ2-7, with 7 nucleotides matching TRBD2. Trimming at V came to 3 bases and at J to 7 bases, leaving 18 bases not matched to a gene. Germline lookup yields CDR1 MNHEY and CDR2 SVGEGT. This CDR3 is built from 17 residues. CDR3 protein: CASSYVKSGDTSFEQYF. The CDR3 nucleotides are TGTGCCAGCAGTTATGTCAAAAGCGGGGATACCTCCTTTGAGCAGTACTTC.

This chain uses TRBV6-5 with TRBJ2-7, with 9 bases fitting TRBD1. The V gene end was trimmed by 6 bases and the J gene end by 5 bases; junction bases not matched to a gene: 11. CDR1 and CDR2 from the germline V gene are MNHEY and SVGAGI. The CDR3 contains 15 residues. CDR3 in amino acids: CASRYAGTGSNEQYF. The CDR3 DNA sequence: TGTGCCAGCAGATACGCCGGGACAGGGAGCAACGAGCAGTACTTC.

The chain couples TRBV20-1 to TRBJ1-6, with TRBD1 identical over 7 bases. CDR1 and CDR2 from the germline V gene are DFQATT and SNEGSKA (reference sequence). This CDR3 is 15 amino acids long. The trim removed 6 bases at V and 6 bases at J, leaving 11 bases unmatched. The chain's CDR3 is CSASRWDRSNSPLHF. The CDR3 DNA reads TGCAGTGCAAGTAGGTGGGACAGAAGTAATTCACCCCTCCACTTT.

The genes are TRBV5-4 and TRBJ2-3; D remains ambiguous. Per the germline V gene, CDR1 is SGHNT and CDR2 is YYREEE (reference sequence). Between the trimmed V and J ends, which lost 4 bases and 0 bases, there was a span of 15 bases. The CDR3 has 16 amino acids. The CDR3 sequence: CASSPPGLPSTDTQYF. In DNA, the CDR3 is TGTGCCAGCAGCCCCCCTGGTCTACCTAGCACAGATACGCAGTATTTT.

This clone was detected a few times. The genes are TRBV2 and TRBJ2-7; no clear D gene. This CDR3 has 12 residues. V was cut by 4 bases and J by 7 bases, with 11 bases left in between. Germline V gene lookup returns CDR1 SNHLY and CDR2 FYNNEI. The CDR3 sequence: CASSGQAREQYF. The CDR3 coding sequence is TGTGCCAGCAGTGGCCAGGCAAGGGAGCAGTACTTC.

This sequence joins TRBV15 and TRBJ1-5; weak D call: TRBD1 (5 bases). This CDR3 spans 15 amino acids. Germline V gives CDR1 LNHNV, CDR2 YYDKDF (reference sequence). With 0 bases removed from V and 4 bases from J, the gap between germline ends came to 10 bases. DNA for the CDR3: TGTGCCACCAGCAGAGATCTGGGGGGAAATCAGCCCCAGCATTTT. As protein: CATSRDLGGNQPQHF.

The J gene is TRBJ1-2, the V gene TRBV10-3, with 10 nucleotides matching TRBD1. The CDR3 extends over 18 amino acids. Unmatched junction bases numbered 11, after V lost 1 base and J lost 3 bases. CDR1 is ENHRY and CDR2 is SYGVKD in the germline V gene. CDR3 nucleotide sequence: TGTGCCATCAGTGAGTTCTCGGGACAGGGGAGGCAAGACTATGGCTACACCTTC. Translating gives CAISEFSGQGRQDYGYTF.

The CDR3 DNA reads TGTGCCAGTAGTCGGGACACCTTGAACACTGAAGCTTTCTTT. This gives the protein CASSRDTLNTEAFF. V is TRBV19 and J is TRBJ1-1, with a possible D match to TRBD1 (6 bases). From germline, CDR1 is LNHDA and CDR2 SQIVND (reference sequence). Deletions cut 5 bases from V and 0 bases from J, with 10 bases between. The CDR3 consists of 14 residues. The full variable domain, completed using reference TRBV19 and TRBJ1-1, is DGGITQSPKYLFRKEGQNVTLSCEQNLNHDAMYWYRQDPGQGLRLIYYSQIVNDFQKGDIAEGYSVSREKKESFPLTVTSAQKNPTAFYLCASSRDTLNTEAFFGQGTRLTVV.

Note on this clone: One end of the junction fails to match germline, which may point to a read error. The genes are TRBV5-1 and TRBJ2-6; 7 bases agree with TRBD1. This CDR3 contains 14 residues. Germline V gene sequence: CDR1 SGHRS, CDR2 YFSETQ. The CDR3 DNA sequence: TGCGCCAGCAGCTTAGAGGGGGCCGCCAGCGTCCTGACTTTC. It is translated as CASSLEGAASVLTF.

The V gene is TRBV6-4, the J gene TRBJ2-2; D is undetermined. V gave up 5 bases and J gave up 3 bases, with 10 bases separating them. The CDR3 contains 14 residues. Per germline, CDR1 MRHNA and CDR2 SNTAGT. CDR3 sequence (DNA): TGTGCCAGCAGTCTGGCCCTGGACACCGGGGAGCTGTTTTTT. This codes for CASSLALDTGELFF.

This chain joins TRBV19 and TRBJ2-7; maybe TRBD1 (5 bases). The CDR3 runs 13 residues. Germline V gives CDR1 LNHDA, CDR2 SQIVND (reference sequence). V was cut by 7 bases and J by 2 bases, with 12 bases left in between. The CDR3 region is CASTPGQTYEQYF. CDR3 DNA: TGTGCCAGTACTCCTGGACAAACCTACGAGCAGTACTTC.

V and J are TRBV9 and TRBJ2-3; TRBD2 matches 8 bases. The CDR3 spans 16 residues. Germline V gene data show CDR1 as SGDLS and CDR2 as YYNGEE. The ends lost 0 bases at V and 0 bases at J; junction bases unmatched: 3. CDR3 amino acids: CASSVGSGVSTDTQYF. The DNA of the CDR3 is TGTGCCAGCAGCGTAGGTAGCGGGGTTAGCACAGATACGCAGTATTTT.

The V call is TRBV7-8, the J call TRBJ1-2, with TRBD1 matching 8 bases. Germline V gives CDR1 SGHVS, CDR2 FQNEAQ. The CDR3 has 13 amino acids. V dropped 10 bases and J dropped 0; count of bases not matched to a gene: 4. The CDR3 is CATSDRANYGYTF. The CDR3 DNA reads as TGTGCCACCTCGGACAGGGCTAACTATGGCTACACCTTC.

DNA of the CDR3: TGTGCCAGCACTCAGAGGACAGACCTTAACTATGGCTACACCTTC. Translating it yields CASTQRTDLNYGYTF. The chain joins TRBV27 to TRBJ1-2, with a possible D match to TRBD1 (6 bases). V lost 7 bases to trimming and J lost 1 base, with 16 bases between them. Germline CDR1 and CDR2: MNHEY and SMNVEV (reference sequence). The length of the CDR3 is 15 residues.

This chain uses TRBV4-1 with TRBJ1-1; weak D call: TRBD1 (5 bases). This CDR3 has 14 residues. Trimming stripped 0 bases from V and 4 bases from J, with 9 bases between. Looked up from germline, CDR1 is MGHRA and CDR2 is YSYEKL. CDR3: CASSQDPTVTEAFF. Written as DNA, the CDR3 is TGCGCCAGCAGCCAAGACCCGACAGTCACTGAAGCTTTCTTT.

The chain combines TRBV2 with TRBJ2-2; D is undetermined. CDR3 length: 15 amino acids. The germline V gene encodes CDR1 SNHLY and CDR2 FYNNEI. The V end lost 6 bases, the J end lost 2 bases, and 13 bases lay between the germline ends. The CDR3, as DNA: TGTGCCAGCAGAGAACAGACTTTAAACACCGGGGAGCTGTTTTTT. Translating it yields CASREQTLNTGELFF.

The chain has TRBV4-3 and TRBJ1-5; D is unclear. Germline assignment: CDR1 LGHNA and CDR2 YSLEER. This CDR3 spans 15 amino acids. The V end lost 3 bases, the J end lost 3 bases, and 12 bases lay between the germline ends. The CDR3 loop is CASSQYFGDNQPQHF. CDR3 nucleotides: TGCGCCAGCAGCCAGTATTTCGGAGACAATCAGCCCCAGCATTTT.

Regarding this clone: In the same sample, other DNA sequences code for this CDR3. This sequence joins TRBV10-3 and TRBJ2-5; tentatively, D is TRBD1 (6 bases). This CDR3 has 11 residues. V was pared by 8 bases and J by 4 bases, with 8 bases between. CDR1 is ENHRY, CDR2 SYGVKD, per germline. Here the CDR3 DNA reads TGTGCCATCGGGGGCACAGAGACCCAGTACTTC. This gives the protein CAIGGTETQYF.

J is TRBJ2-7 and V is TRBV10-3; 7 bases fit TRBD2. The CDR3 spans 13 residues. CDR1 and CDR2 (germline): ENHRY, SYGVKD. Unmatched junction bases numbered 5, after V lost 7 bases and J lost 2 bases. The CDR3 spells CAITSGETYEQYF. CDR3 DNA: TGTGCCATCACGAGCGGGGAAACCTACGAGCAGTACTTC.